This TCR beta chain was recorded in a study of post-analysis software for immune sequencing data. Across the whole study: The study covered relapsing-remitting, secondary progressive and progressive-relapsing courses of multiple sclerosis. Findings and caveats of the study: People with multiple sclerosis had a significantly lower normalized Chao1 diversity than controls did. Four to six TRBV segments, including TRBV5-6, TRBV5-1 and TRBV20-1, were more frequent in patients than controls. F measure grouped same-batch samples tightly together.

Tagging with unique molecular identifiers was a feature of the TCR beta cDNA libraries. T cells numbering about 0.85 to 11 million yielded cDNA molecules that totaled roughly 500,000. One entry per CDR3 protein, called by TCRdb with MiXCR from the PCR reads. The profile shows 700,000 to 800,000 distinct CDR3 sequences, roughly 27% of them singletons. This clonotype was seen a few times. Antigen: not known. V dropped 7 bases and J dropped 4 bases, with 17 bases sitting between them. Germline V CDR1 and CDR2: SGHTA, FQGNSA. The CDR3 runs to 15 residues. Input material: blood. The chain links TRBV7-2 to TRBJ2-1, with D perhaps TRBD1 (6 bases). The TCR comes from a girl between 5 and 17 years old with multiple sclerosis. CDR3 bases: TGTGCCAGCACCCTAAGGGGGTCCCGATACAATGAGCAGTTCTTC. This codes for CASTLRGSRYNEQFF.